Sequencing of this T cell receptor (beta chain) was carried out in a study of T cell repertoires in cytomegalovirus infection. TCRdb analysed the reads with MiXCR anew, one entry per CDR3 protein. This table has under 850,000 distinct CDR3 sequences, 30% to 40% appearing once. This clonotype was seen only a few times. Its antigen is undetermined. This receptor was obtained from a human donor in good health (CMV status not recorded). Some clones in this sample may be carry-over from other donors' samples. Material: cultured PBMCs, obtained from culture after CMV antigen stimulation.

The DNA of the CDR3 is TGCAGCGCCGCCGGGACTAGCGGGCGCTACGAGCAGTACTTC. Residues: CSAAGTSGRYEQYF. The V call is TRBV29-1, the J call TRBJ2-7, with 12 bases matching TRBD2. This CDR3 has 14 residues. V shed 7 bases and J 3 bases; nucleotides not matched to a gene: 7. Germline V lookup: CDR1 SQVTM, CDR2 ANQGSEA.